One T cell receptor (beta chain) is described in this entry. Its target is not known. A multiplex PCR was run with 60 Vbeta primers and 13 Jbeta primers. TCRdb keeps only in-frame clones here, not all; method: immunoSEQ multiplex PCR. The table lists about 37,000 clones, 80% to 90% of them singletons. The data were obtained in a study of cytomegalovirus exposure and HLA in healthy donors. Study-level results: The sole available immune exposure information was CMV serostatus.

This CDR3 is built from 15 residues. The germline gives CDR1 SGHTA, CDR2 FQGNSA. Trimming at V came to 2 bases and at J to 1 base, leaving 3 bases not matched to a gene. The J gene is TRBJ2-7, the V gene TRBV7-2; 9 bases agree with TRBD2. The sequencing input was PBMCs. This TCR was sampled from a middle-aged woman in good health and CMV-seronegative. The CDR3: CASSLLAGESYEQYF. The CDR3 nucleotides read TGTGCCAGCAGCTTATTAGCGGGGGAATCCTACGAGCAGTACTTC.